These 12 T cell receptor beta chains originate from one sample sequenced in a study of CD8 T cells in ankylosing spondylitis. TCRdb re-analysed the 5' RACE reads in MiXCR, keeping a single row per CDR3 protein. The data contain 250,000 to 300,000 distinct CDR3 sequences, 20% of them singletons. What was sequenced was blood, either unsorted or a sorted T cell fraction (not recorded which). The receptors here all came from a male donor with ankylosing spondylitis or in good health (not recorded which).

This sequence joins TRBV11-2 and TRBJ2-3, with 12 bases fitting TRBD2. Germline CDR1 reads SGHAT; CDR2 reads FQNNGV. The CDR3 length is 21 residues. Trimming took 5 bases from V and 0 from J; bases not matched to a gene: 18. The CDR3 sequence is CASSRRLAGVSNGYSTDTQYF. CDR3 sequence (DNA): TGTGCCAGCAGCCGAAGACTAGCGGGAGTCTCCAATGGTTATAGCACAGATACGCAGTATTTT. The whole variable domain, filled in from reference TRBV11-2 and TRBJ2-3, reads EAGVAQSPRYKIIEKRQSVAFWCNPISGHATLYWYQQILGQGPKLLIQFQNNGVVDDSQLPKDRFSAERLKGVDSTLKIQPAKLEDSAVYLCASSRRLAGVSNGYSTDTQYFGPGTRLTVL.

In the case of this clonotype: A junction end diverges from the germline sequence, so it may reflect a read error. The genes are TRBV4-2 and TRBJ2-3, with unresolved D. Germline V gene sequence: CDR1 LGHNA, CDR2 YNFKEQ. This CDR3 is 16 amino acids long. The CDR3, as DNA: TGTGCCAGCAGCCAAGATTCGGGCCTTAGCACAGATGCGCAGTATTTT. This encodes CASSQDSGLSTDAQYF.

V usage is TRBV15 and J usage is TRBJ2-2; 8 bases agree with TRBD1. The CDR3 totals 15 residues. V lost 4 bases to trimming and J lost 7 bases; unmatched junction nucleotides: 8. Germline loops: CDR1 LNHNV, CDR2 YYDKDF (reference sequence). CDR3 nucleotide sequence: TGTGCCACCAGCATAGGTGACAGGGGTGGCGGGGAGCTGTTTTTT. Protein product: CATSIGDRGGGELFF.

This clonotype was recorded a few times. The CDR3 DNA reads as TGCGCCAGCAGCTTGGGGGAAACGAGCACAGATACGCAGTATTTT. Protein: CASSLGETSTDTQYF. V gene TRBV5-1 combines with J gene TRBJ2-3, with D hard to call. The germline gives CDR1 SGHRS, CDR2 YFSETQ. V was pared by 0 bases and J by 0 bases, with 8 bases between. The CDR3 sequence is 15 residues long.

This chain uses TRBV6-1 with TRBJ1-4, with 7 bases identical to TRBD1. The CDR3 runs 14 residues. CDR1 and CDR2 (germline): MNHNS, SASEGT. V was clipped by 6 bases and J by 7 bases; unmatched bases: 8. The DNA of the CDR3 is TGTGCCAGCAGCCTGGACAGGACCGGTGAAAAACTGTTTTTT. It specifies CASSLDRTGEKLFF.

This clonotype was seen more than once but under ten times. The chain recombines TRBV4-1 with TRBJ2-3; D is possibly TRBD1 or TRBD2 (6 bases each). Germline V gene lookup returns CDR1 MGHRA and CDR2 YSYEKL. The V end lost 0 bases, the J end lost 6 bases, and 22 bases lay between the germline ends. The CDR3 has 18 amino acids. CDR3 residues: CASSQELGTVGGEDTQYF. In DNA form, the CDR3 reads TGCGCCAGCAGCCAAGAACTCGGGACTGTAGGGGGAGAGGATACGCAGTATTTT.

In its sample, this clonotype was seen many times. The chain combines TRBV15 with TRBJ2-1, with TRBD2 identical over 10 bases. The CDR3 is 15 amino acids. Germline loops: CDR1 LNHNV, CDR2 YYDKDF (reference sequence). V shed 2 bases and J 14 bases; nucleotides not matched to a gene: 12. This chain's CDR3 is CATSRFLAGAPEEFF. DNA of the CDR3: TGTGCCACCAGCAGATTTCTAGCGGGGGCCCCAGAAGAGTTCTTC.

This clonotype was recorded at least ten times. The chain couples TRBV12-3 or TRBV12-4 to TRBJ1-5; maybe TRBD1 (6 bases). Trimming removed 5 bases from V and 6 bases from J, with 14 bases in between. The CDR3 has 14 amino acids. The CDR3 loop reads CASSRDNRGQPQHF. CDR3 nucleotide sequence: TGTGCCAGCAGTCGGGACAATCGGGGTCAGCCCCAGCATTTT.

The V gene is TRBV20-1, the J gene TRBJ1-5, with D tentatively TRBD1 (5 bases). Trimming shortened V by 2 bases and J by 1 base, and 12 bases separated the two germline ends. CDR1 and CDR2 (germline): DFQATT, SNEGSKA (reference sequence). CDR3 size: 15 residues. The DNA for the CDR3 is TGCAGTGCTAGACTCCCCGGGGGAAGCAATCAGCCCCAGCATTTT. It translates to CSARLPGGSNQPQHF.

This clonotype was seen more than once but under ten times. The CDR3 DNA is TGCGCCAGCAGCCCGGACAGGCCGTCTCTATCGACCCAGTACTTC. Its protein product is CASSPDRPSLSTQYF. The chain is built from TRBV5-1 and TRBJ2-5; 7 nucleotides align to TRBD1. The ends lost 4 bases at V and 7 bases at J; junction bases unmatched: 13. The CDR3 has 15 residues. Germline V gene data show CDR1 as SGHRS and CDR2 as YFSETQ.

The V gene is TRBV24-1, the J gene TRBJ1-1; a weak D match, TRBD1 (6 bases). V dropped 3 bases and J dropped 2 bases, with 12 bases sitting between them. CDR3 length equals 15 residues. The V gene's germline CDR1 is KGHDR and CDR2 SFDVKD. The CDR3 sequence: CATSDHKQGNTEAFF. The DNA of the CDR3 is TGTGCCACCAGTGATCACAAACAGGGAAACACTGAAGCTTTCTTT.

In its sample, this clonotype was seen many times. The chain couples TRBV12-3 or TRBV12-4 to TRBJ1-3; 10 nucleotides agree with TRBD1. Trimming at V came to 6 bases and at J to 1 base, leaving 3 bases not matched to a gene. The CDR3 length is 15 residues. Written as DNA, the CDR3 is TGTGCCAGCAGCCGGACAGGGGGGTCTGGAAACACCATATATTTT. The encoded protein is CASSRTGGSGNTIYF.